This TCR beta chain came from a study of radiation and T cells in renal cell carcinoma. On this clone: One end of the junction does not line up with germline, which may come from a read error.

The time point: baseline pretreatment blood. Treatment of the sample: 15 Gy SBRT to primary tumor, nephrectomy 4 weeks later. Blood was sampled at baseline, 2 weeks and 4 weeks after SBRT. The patient's renal cell carcinoma had clear cell pathology. The CDR3 consists of 15 residues. Germline CDR1 reads SEHNR; CDR2 reads FQNEAQ (reference sequence). Repertoires were generated with immunoSEQ multiplex PCR, while TCRdb's copy carries only in-frame clones and drops some. The sample yields about 95,000 clones, approximately 86% seen once. The sequence was obtained from a man aged 50 or older with renal cell carcinoma. This material consisted of blood, taken from a patient whose treatment included radiotherapy and nephrectomy. The genes are TRBV7-9 and TRBJ2-4, with 15 bases that match TRBD2. DNA of the CDR3: TGTGCCAGCAGCTTAACGGGGACTAGCGGGAGGCCAGGGAACTTC. Translation gives CASSLTGTSGRPGNF.